This entry lists 23 T cell receptor beta chains sequenced from one sample in a study of blood T cell repertoires in COVID-19. Only in-frame clones appear in the TCRdb table, and some are missing; sequencing was by immunoSEQ multiplex PCR. The table includes 60,000 to 75,000 clones, more than 75% detected once. Sequenced: peripheral blood. The receptors originated from a woman in her fifties or sixties with acute or convalescent COVID-19.

V and J are TRBV12-5 and TRBJ1-2, with 8 bases fitting TRBD1. The ends lost 6 bases at V and 2 bases at J; junction bases unmatched: 5. In germline, CDR1 is LGHNT, CDR2 FRNRAP. This CDR3 comprises 14 residues. CDR3 in amino acids: CASGPTGVNYGYTF. CDR3 DNA sequence: TGTGCTAGTGGCCCGACAGGGGTAAACTATGGCTACACCTTC.

In DNA form, the CDR3 reads TGTGCCAGCAGACAAGGCACAGATACGCAGTATTTT. Translated: CASRQGTDTQYF. The rearrangement joins TRBV7-2 to TRBJ2-3; D unresolved. Looked up from germline, CDR1 is SGHTA and CDR2 is FQGNSA. CDR3 size: 12 residues. V lost 6 bases and J 1 base, leaving 5 bases between the germline ends. Supplemented by reference TRBV7-2 and TRBJ2-3, the full variable domain reads GAGVSQSPSNKVTEKGKDVELRCDPISGHTALYWYRQSLGQGLEFLIYFQGNSAPDKSGLPSDRFSAERTGGSVSTLTIQRTQQEDSAVYLCASRQGTDTQYFGPGTRLTVL.

This chain links TRBV6-5 with TRBJ2-1; TRBD2 aligns across 13 bases. V shed 5 bases, J shed 6 bases, and the junction held 4 bases outside the gene matches. From germline, CDR1 is MNHEY and CDR2 SVGAGI. This CDR3 spans 15 amino acids. CDR3 region: CASSKLAGGFNEQFF. CDR3 coding DNA: TGTGCCAGCAGTAAACTAGCGGGGGGGTTCAATGAGCAGTTCTTC.

This clone was observed a single time. The rearrangement links TRBV2 to TRBJ2-5; no clear D gene. V was cut by 0 bases and J by 5 bases, with 4 bases left in between. Per germline, CDR1 SNHLY and CDR2 FYNNEI. CDR3 length: 12 amino acids. CDR3 sequence (DNA): TGTGCCAGCAGTGAAGCCGGTGAGACCCAGTACTTC. Its translation is CASSEAGETQYF.

The chain has TRBV18 and TRBJ1-2; tentative D call: TRBD1 (5 bases). Between the trimmed V and J ends, which lost 3 bases and 5 bases, there was a span of 13 bases. Germline V gene lookup returns CDR1 KGHSH and CDR2 LQKENI. This CDR3 is 14 amino acids long. In nucleotides, the CDR3 is TGTGCCAGCTCACCGGGGGATCGGGGGTATGGCTACACCTTC. This translates into CASSPGDRGYGYTF.

This sequence joins TRBV6-1 and TRBJ1-2, with D uncertain. Germline CDR1 MNHNS, CDR2 SASEGT. The CDR3 consists of 14 residues. V was trimmed by 2 bases and J by 3 bases, leaving 10 bases between them. This CDR3 is CASSENTAYYGYTF. CDR3 sequence (DNA): TGTGCCAGCAGTGAAAACACAGCCTACTATGGCTACACCTTC.

CDR3 bases: TGTGCCAGCAGTTTCTCGGGACAGGGGTCCCACGAGCAGTACTTC. Its protein product is CASSFSGQGSHEQYF. The chain recombines TRBV28 with TRBJ2-7, with TRBD1 matching 10 bases. Trimming at V came to 3 bases and at J to 5 bases, leaving 7 bases not matched to a gene. Per germline, CDR1 MDHEN and CDR2 SYDVKM. There are 15 residues in the CDR3.

V is TRBV7-9 and J is TRBJ1-2; 7 bases line up with TRBD1. The CDR3 covers 16 residues. The germline V gene encodes CDR1 SEHNR and CDR2 FQNEAQ (reference sequence). V lost 0 bases to trimming and J lost 1 base; unmatched junction nucleotides: 5. CDR3: CASSLATGRINYGYTF. In DNA, the CDR3 is TGTGCCAGCAGCTTAGCGACAGGGCGAATTAACTATGGCTACACCTTC.

This chain uses TRBV7-8 with TRBJ1-1, with D unclear. CDR1 and CDR2 (germline): SGHVS, FQNEAQ. The CDR3 sequence is 13 residues long. Trimming removed 4 bases at V and 4 bases at J, with 10 bases between. The CDR3 here is CASSSLKLTEAFF. CDR3 bases: TGTGCCAGCAGCTCCTTAAAGCTCACTGAAGCTTTCTTT.

The V gene is TRBV5-1, the J gene TRBJ2-2; 7 bases are shared with TRBD2. The germline gives CDR1 SGHRS, CDR2 YFSETQ. The CDR3 consists of 15 residues. The V segment lost 3 bases and the J segment 5 bases; nucleotides outside the gene matches: 7. The CDR3 is CASSSQRGGTGELFF. DNA of the CDR3: TGCGCCAGCAGCTCGCAGCGGGGTGGGACCGGGGAGCTGTTTTTT. Full variable domain (rest looked up from reference TRBV5-1 and TRBJ2-2): KAGVTQTPRYLIKTRGQQVTLSCSPISGHRSVSWYQQTPGQGLQFLFEYFSETQRNKGNFPGRFSGRQFSNSRSEMNVSTLELGDSALYLCASSSQRGGTGELFFGEGSRLTVL.

The V gene is TRBV6-5, the J gene TRBJ2-5, with D hard to call. Germline V lookup: CDR1 MNHEY, CDR2 SVGAGI. Trimming shortened V by 7 bases and J by 6 bases, and 15 bases separated the two germline ends. The CDR3 length is 13 residues. For the CDR3, the DNA is TGTGCCAGCACTCAACTTCGAACGAAGACCCAGTACTTC. Translating gives CASTQLRTKTQYF.

This chain uses TRBV27 with TRBJ1-1; 7 nucleotides align to TRBD1. Losses at the gene ends were 5 bases for V and 5 bases for J; bases not matched to a gene: 8. The CDR3 length is 14 residues. In germline, CDR1 is MNHEY, CDR2 SMNVEV (reference sequence). This chain's CDR3 is CASSARQGWTEAFF. The CDR3 DNA sequence: TGTGCCAGCAGTGCCCGACAGGGTTGGACTGAAGCTTTCTTT.

V is TRBV15 and J is TRBJ1-5; D is unclear. The V gene lost 5 bases and the J gene lost 0 bases, with 14 bases spanning the gap. This CDR3 has 16 amino acids. Germline CDR1 reads LNHNV; CDR2 reads YYDKDF (reference sequence). CDR3 DNA: TGTGCCACCAGCGGTCGCGACGGGTATAGCAATCAGCCCCAGCATTTT. It is translated as CATSGRDGYSNQPQHF.

This clone has more than one count but fewer than ten. The rearrangement uses TRBV7-2 and TRBJ2-6; D may be TRBD1 (6 bases). V was trimmed by 2 bases and J by 3 bases, leaving 17 bases between them. The V gene's germline CDR1 is SGHTA and CDR2 FQGNSA. The CDR3 extends over 18 amino acids. The CDR3 reads CASSLSIAGVGGANVLTF. In nucleotides, the CDR3 is TGTGCCAGCAGCTTATCCATCGCAGGGGTAGGTGGGGCCAACGTCCTGACTTTC.

The V gene is TRBV2, the J gene TRBJ1-1; a weak D match, TRBD1 (6 bases). V lost 5 bases and J 1 base, leaving 14 bases between the germline ends. The CDR3 consists of 15 residues. In germline, CDR1 is SNHLY, CDR2 FYNNEI. The CDR3 spells CASSQGGGPNTEAFF. The DNA for the CDR3 is TGTGCCAGCAGTCAAGGGGGGGGTCCGAACACTGAAGCTTTCTTT.

CDR3 sequence (DNA): TGCGCCAGCAGCCCCCAGGTCGGACAGGGTACCCAAAAACTGTTTTTT. Amino acids: CASSPQVGQGTQKLFF. This chain joins TRBV5-1 and TRBJ1-4, with 8 nucleotides matching TRBD1. Germline-derived CDR1 and CDR2 are SGHRS and YFSETQ. With 4 bases clipped from V and 9 bases from J, the junction kept 14 bases outside the gene matches. The CDR3 contains 16 residues.

The chain has TRBV19 and TRBJ1-6, with D perhaps TRBD1 (5 bases). The CDR3 totals 14 residues. The V and J ends lost 5 bases and 8 bases respectively, with 13 bases between them. Germline CDR1 is LNHDA and CDR2 is SQIVND (reference sequence). This CDR3 is CASSDLWGDSPLHF. DNA of the CDR3: TGTGCCAGTAGTGACCTTTGGGGGGATTCACCCCTCCACTTT.

The chain employs TRBV3-1 (or the pseudogene TRBV3-2) and TRBJ1-1, with 8 nucleotides matching TRBD1. The V gene's germline CDR1 is LGHDT and CDR2 YNNKEL (reference sequence). The CDR3 has 15 amino acids. The V gene end was trimmed by 2 bases and the J gene end by 6 bases; junction bases not matched to a gene: 8. CDR3 amino acids: CASSQPGQGFAEAFF. As DNA, the CDR3 is TGTGCCAGCAGCCAACCCGGACAGGGTTTCGCTGAAGCTTTCTTT.

With regard to this clone: Other DNA sequences in the sample encode the same CDR3. The gene calls are TRBV5-4 and TRBJ1-1, with a weak D call TRBD1 (6 bases). This CDR3 has 12 amino acids. The ends were cut back, 4 bases at V and 6 bases at J, with 10 bases in the middle. Germline V gene sequence: CDR1 SGHNT, CDR2 YYREEE (reference sequence). The CDR3 here is CASSVTGSEAFF. The DNA of the CDR3 is TGTGCCAGCAGCGTTACAGGGTCTGAAGCTTTCTTT.

The genes are TRBV28 and TRBJ1-1; D gene ambiguous. The V end lost 3 bases, the J end lost 11 bases, and 19 bases lay between the germline ends. The CDR3 spans 14 residues. Germline loops: CDR1 MDHEN, CDR2 SYDVKM. CDR3 loop: CASSLASGLGGAFF. DNA of the CDR3: TGTGCCAGCAGTTTGGCGTCCGGGTTAGGCGGGGCTTTCTTT.

This chain links TRBV19 with TRBJ2-3; D unclear. V lost 7 bases and J lost 0, with 11 bases in between. From germline, CDR1 is LNHDA and CDR2 SQIVND (reference sequence). The CDR3 spans 14 residues. The CDR3 nucleotides are TGTGCCAGTAACTCACTCCACAGCACAGATACGCAGTATTTT. Protein product: CASNSLHSTDTQYF.

Relative to its sample, this clone is medium-sized. V usage is TRBV28 and J usage is TRBJ1-2; no reliable D call. Germline V gives CDR1 MDHEN, CDR2 SYDVKM. This CDR3 comprises 14 residues. V gave up 7 bases and J gave up 1 base, with 13 bases separating them. The CDR3 spells CASTGSPLNYGYTF. CDR3 nucleotides: TGTGCCAGCACTGGGAGCCCCCTTAACTATGGCTACACCTTC.

V and J are TRBV18 and TRBJ2-1, with D maybe TRBD2 (5 bases). This CDR3 spans 11 amino acids. V gave up 6 bases and J gave up 10 bases, with 10 bases separating them. Germline V CDR1 and CDR2: KGHSH, LQKENI. In nucleotides, the CDR3 is TGTGCCAGCTCGCGGTCGGGAGAGCAGTTCTTC. The encoded protein is CASSRSGEQFF.